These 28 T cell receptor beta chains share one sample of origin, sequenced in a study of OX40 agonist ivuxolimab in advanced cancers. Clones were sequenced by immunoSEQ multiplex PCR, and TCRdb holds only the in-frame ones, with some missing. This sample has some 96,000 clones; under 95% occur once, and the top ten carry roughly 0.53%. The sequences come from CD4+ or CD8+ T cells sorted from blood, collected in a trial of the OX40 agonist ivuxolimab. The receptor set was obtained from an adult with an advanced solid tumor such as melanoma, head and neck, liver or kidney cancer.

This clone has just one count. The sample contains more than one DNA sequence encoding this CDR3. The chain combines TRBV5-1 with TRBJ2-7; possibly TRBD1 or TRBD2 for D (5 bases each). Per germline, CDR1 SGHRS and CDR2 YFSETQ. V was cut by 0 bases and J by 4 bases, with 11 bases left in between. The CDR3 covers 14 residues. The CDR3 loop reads CASSLGGRDYEQYF. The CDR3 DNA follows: TGCGCCAGCAGCTTGGGGGGGAGAGATTACGAGCAGTACTTC.

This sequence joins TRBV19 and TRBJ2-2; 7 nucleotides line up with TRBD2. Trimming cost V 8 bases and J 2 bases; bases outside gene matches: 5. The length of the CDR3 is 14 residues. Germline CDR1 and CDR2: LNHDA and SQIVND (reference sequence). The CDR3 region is CASRSGGNTGELFF. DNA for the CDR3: TGTGCCAGTCGGTCGGGAGGAAACACCGGGGAGCTGTTTTTT. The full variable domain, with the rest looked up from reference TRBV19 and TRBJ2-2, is DGGITQSPKYLFRKEGQNVTLSCEQNLNHDAMYWYRQDPGQGLRLIYYSQIVNDFQKGDIAEGYSVSREKKESFPLTVTSAQKNPTAFYLCASRSGGNTGELFFGEGSRLTVL.

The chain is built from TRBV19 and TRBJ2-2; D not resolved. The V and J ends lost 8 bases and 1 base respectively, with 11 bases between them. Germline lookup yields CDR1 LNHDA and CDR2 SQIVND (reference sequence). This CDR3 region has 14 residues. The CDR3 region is CASLTRWNTGELFF. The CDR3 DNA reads TGTGCCAGTTTGACAAGATGGAACACCGGGGAGCTGTTTTTT.

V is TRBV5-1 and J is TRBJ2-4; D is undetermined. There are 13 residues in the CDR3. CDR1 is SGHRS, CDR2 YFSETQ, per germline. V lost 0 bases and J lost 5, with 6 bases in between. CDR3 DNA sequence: TGCGCCAGCAGCTTGGATGGACAAAACATTCAGTACTTC. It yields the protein CASSLDGQNIQYF.

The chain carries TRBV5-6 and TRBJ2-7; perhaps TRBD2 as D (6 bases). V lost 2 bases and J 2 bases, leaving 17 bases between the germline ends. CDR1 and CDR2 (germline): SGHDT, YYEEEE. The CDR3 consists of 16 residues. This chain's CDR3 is CASSLESWDLPYEQYF. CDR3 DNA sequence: TGTGCCAGCAGCTTAGAATCCTGGGACTTACCCTACGAGCAGTACTTC.

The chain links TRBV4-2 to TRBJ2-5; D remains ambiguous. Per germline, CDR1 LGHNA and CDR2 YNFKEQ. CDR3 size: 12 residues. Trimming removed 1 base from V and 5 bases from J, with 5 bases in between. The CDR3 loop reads CASSQARETQYF. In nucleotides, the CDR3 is TGTGCCAGCAGCCAAGCTCGGGAGACCCAGTACTTC.

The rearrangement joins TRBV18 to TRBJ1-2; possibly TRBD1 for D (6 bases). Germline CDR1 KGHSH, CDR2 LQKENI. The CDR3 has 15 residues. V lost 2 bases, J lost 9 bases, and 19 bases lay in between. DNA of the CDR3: TGTGCCAGCTCACCATCGGACAGCACCGTAGTGAGCTACACCTTC. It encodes CASSPSDSTVVSYTF.

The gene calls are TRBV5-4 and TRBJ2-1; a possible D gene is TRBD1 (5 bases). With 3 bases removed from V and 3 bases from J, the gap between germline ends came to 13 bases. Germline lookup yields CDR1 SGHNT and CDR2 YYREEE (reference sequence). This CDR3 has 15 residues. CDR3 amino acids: CASSSSDRNYNEQFF. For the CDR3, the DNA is TGTGCCAGCAGCTCCAGCGACAGAAACTACAATGAGCAGTTCTTC.

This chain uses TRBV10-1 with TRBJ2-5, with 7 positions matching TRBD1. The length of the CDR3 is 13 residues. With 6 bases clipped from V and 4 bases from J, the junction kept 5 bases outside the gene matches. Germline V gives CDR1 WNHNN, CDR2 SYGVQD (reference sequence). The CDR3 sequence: CASRNGTAETQYF. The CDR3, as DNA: TGCGCCAGCAGAAATGGGACAGCAGAGACCCAGTACTTC.

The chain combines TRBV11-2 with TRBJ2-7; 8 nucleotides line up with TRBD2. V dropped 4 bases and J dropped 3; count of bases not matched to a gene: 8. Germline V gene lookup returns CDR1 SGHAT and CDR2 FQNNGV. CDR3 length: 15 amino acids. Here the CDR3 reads CASSSVAGSVYEQYF. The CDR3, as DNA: TGTGCCAGCAGCTCCGTAGCGGGATCGGTCTACGAGCAGTACTTC.

The CDR3 loop reads CASSLDFGHSYNEQFF. The CDR3 DNA follows: TGTGCCAGCAGCTTAGACTTCGGCCACTCCTACAATGAGCAGTTCTTC. The chain has TRBV7-8 and TRBJ2-1; D is undetermined. The CDR3 is 16 residues long. CDR1 is SGHVS and CDR2 is FQNEAQ in the germline V gene. V lost 1 base, J lost 0 bases, and 10 bases lay in between.

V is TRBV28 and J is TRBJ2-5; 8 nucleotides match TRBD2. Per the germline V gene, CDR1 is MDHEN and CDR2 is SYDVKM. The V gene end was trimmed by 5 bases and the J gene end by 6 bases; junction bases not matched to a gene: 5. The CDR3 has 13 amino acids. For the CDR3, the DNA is TGTGCCAGCAGTGCGGGACTAGTGAAGACCCAGTACTTC. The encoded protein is CASSAGLVKTQYF.

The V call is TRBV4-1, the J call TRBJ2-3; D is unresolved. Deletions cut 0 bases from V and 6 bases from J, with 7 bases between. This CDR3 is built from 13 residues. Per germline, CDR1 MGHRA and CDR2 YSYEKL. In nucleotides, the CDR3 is TGCGCCAGCAGCCAAGAAATCGGGGATACGCAGTATTTT. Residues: CASSQEIGDTQYF.

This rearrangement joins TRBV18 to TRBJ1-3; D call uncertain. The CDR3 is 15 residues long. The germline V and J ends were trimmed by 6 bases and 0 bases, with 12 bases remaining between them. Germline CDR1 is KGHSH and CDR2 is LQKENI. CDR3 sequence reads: CASSPSTASGNTIYF. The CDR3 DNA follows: TGTGCCAGCTCTCCTTCGACCGCCTCTGGAAACACCATATATTTT. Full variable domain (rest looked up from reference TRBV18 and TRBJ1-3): NAGVMQNPRHLVRRRGQEARLRCSPMKGHSHVYWYRQLPEEGLKFMVYLQKENIIDESGMPKERFSAEFPKEGPSILRIQQVVRGDSAAYFCASSPSTASGNTIYFGEGSWLTVV.

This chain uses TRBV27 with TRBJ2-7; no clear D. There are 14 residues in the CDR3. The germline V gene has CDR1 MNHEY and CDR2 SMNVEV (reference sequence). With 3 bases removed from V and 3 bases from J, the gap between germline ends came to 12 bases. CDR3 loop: CASSFTGYGYEQYF. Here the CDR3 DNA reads TGTGCCAGCAGTTTCACGGGTTATGGCTACGAGCAGTACTTC.

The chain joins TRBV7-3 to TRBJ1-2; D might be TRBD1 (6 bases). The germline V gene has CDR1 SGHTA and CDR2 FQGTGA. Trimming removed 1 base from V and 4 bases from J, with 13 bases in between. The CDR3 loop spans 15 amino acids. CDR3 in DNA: TGTGCCAGCAGCTTAATCGCAGGGGAGAGCTATGGCTACACCTTC. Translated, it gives CASSLIAGESYGYTF.

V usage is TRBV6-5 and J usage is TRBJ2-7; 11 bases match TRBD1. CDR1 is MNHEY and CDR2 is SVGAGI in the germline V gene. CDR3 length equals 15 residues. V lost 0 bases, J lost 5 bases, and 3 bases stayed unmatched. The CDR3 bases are TGTGCCAGCAGTTACTCAAGGACAGGGGGCAACGAGCAGTACTTC. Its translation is CASSYSRTGGNEQYF.

CDR3 nucleotides: TGTGCCAGCAGCTTATCGTGGGGGGACACCGGGGAGCTGTTTTTT. Amino acid sequence: CASSLSWGDTGELFF. This chain uses TRBV7-2 with TRBJ2-2; possible D gene TRBD2, 6 bases. V was pared by 2 bases and J by 3 bases, with 10 bases between. The CDR3 length is 15 residues. CDR1 SGHTA and CDR2 FQGNSA come from the germline V gene. Complete variable domain (other parts from reference TRBV7-2 and TRBJ2-2): GAGVSQSPSNKVTEKGKDVELRCDPISGHTALYWYRQSLGQGLEFLIYFQGNSAPDKSGLPSDRFSAERTGGSVSTLTIQRTQQEDSAVYLCASSLSWGDTGELFFGEGSRLTVL.

The CDR3 protein is CASRESGGAFETQYF. DNA for the CDR3: TGTGCCAGCAGAGAGTCAGGGGGCGCATTTGAGACCCAGTACTTC. V is TRBV19 and J is TRBJ2-5; the match to TRBD1 covers 8 bases. V shed 9 bases and J 5 bases; nucleotides not matched to a gene: 14. In germline, CDR1 is LNHDA, CDR2 SQIVND (reference sequence). The CDR3 is 15 residues long.

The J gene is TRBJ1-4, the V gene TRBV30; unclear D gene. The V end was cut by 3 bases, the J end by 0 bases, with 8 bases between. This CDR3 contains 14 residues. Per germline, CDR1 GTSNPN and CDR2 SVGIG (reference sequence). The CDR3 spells CAWSRRATNEKLFF. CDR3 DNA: TGTGCCTGGAGCCGGAGAGCAACTAATGAAAAACTGTTTTTT.

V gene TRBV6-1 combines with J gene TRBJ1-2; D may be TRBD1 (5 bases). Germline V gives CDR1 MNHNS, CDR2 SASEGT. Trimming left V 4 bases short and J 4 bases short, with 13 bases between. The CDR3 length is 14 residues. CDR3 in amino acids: CASSAPGGVYGYTF. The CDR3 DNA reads TGTGCCAGCAGTGCCCCGGGGGGGGTCTATGGCTACACCTTC.

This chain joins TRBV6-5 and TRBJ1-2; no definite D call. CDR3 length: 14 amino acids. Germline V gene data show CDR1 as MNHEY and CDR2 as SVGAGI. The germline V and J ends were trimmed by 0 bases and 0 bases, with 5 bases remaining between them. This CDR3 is CASSYSTSNYGYTF. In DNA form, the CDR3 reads TGTGCCAGCAGTTACTCAACATCTAACTATGGCTACACCTTC.

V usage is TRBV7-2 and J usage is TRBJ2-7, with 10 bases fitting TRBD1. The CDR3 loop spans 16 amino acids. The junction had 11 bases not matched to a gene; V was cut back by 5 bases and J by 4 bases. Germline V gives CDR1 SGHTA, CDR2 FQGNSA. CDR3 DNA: TGTGCCAGCAGCGCTATCCGGGACAGGGGACCTTACGAGCAGTACTTC. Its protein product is CASSAIRDRGPYEQYF.

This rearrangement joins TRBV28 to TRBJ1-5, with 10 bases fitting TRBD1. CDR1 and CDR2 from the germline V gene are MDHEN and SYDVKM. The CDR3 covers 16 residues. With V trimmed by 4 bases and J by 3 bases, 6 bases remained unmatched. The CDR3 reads CASSWEGQGINQPQHF. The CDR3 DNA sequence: TGTGCCAGCAGTTGGGAGGGACAGGGGATCAATCAGCCCCAGCATTTT.

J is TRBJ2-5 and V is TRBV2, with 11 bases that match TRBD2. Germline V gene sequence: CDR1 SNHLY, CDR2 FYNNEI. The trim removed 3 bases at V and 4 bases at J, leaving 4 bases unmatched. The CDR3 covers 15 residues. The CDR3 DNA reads TGTGCCAGCAGTGAGCTAGCGGGAGGTGCAGAGACCCAGTACTTC. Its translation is CASSELAGGAETQYF.

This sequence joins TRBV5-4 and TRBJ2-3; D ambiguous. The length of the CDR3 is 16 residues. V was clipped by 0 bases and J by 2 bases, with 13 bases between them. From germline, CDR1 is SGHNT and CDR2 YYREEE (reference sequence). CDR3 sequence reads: CASSLDRAPFTDTQYF. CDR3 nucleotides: TGTGCCAGCAGCTTGGATAGGGCTCCTTTCACAGATACGCAGTATTTT.

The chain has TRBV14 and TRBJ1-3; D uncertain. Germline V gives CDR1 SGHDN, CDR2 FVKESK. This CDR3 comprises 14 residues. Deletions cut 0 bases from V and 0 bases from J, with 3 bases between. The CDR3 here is CASSQDYSGNTIYF. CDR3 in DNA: TGTGCCAGCAGCCAAGACTACTCTGGAAACACCATATATTTT. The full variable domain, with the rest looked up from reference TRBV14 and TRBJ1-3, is EAGVTQFPSHSVIEKGQTVTLRCDPISGHDNLYWYRRVMGKEIKFLLHFVKESKQDESGMPNNRFLAERTGGTYSTLKVQPAELEDSGVYFCASSQDYSGNTIYFGEGSWLTVV.

The CDR3 region is CASSLGTSGRSDTQYF. The DNA of the CDR3 is TGTGCCAGCAGCTTAGGGACTAGCGGGAGATCAGATACGCAGTATTTT. The V gene is TRBV7-9, the J gene TRBJ2-3; TRBD2 agrees at 13 bases. The CDR3 loop spans 16 amino acids. CDR1 is SEHNR and CDR2 is FQNEAQ in the germline V gene (reference sequence). J lost 4 bases, V lost 1 base, and 2 bases had no gene match.